This passage covers 9 T cell receptor beta chains from one sample sequenced in a study of OX40 agonist ivuxolimab in advanced cancers. Assay used: immunoSEQ multiplex PCR; TCRdb lists only in-frame clones, some missing. Of roughly 60,000 clones listed, around 84% are singletons. The starting material was CD4+ or CD8+ T cells sorted from blood, obtained in a trial of the OX40 agonist ivuxolimab. These receptors were taken from an adult with an advanced solid tumor such as melanoma, head and neck, liver or kidney cancer.

This sequence joins TRBV7-3 and TRBJ1-1; 8 bases fit TRBD1. The CDR3 totals 20 residues. Germline trimming cut 4 bases from V and 6 bases from J; bases unmatched to any gene: 25. Germline V gene sequence: CDR1 SGHTA, CDR2 FQGTGA. The CDR3 sequence is CASSSDVKETEVGRGPEAFF. The CDR3 DNA reads as TGTGCCAGCAGCTCAGATGTTAAGGAGACTGAGGTGGGCAGGGGGCCTGAAGCTTTCTTT.

The chain links TRBV6-1 to TRBJ1-2, with a weak D call TRBD1 (5 bases). CDR1 is MNHNS and CDR2 is SASEGT in the germline V gene. The CDR3 contains 12 residues. V gave up 2 bases and J gave up 6 bases, with 7 bases separating them. The CDR3 here is CASSERGDGYTF. As DNA, the CDR3 is TGTGCCAGCAGTGAACGGGGGGATGGCTACACCTTC.

This clone was counted only a few times. As DNA, the CDR3 is TGTGCCAGCAGTTTATTCGGGACTGCCAGCACAGATACGCAGTATTTT. Amino acids: CASSLFGTASTDTQYF. The J gene is TRBJ2-3, the V gene TRBV27, with D possibly TRBD2 on 6 matching bases. Trimming removed 1 base at V and 0 bases at J, with 11 bases between. The germline V gene has CDR1 MNHEY and CDR2 SMNVEV (reference sequence). The CDR3 contains 16 residues.

This clone was observed once. The chain couples TRBV7-8 to TRBJ1-1, with no clear D. Germline lookup yields CDR1 SGHVS and CDR2 FQNEAQ. CDR3 length: 13 residues. V was clipped by 6 bases and J by 2 bases, with 10 bases between them. The CDR3 nucleotides read TGTGCCAGCAGGTCGACCGAAAACACTGAAGCTTTCTTT. Translating it yields CASRSTENTEAFF. Based on the CDR3 plus reference TRBV7-8 and TRBJ1-1, the full variable domain is GAGVSQSPRYKVAKRGQDVALRCDPISGHVSLFWYQQALGQGPEFLTYFQNEAQLDKSGLPSDRFFAERPEGSVSTLKIQRTQQEDSAVYLCASRSTENTEAFFGQGTRLTVV.

The chain carries TRBV5-1 and TRBJ2-2; 7 bases are shared with TRBD1. The CDR3 runs 15 residues. V lost 4 bases to trimming and J lost 7 bases; unmatched junction nucleotides: 10. Germline values: CDR1 SGHRS, CDR2 YFSETQ. CDR3 residues: CASSLGDSRIGELFF. CDR3 coding DNA: TGCGCCAGCAGCCTCGGGGACAGTCGTATCGGGGAGCTGTTTTTT.

The CDR3 sequence: CASSQSRVYEQYF. Here the CDR3 DNA reads TGTGCCAGCAGCCAATCAAGGGTTTACGAGCAGTACTTC. The chain employs TRBV16 and TRBJ2-7; D gene unclear. The CDR3 consists of 13 residues. In germline, CDR1 is KGHSY, CDR2 FQNENV. V lost 0 bases, J lost 4 bases, and 7 bases lay in between. Based on the CDR3 plus reference TRBV16 and TRBJ2-7, the full variable domain is GEEVAQTPKHLVRGEGQKAKLYCAPIKGHSYVFWYQQVLKNEFKFLISFQNENVFDETGMPKERFSAKCLPNSPCSLEIQATKLEDSAVYFCASSQSRVYEQYFGPGTRLTVT.

The genes are TRBV4-1 and TRBJ2-7; no definite D call. The germline V gene has CDR1 MGHRA and CDR2 YSYEKL. CDR3 length: 14 residues. Trimming removed 3 bases at V and 3 bases at J, with 12 bases between. The CDR3 is CASSHPAASYEQYF. Here the CDR3 DNA reads TGCGCCAGCAGCCACCCTGCGGCGAGCTACGAGCAGTACTTC.

This chain joins TRBV12-5 and TRBJ2-1, with a tentative D call TRBD2 (6 bases). Trimming removed 5 bases from V and 9 bases from J, with 11 bases in between. CDR3 length: 12 residues. Germline assignment: CDR1 LGHNT and CDR2 FRNRAP. The CDR3 reads CASGPLEGEQFF. The CDR3 DNA is TGTGCTAGTGGTCCGCTGGAGGGTGAGCAGTTCTTC.

The chain is built from TRBV12-5 and TRBJ2-1; 12 bases align to TRBD2. Germline loops: CDR1 LGHNT, CDR2 FRNRAP. The CDR3 loop spans 17 amino acids. Trimming removed 1 base from V and 3 bases from J; junction bases left unmatched: 4. CDR3: CASGLGTSGVGYNEQFF. In nucleotides, the CDR3 is TGTGCTAGTGGTTTGGGGACTAGCGGGGTGGGCTACAATGAGCAGTTCTTC.